Below are 10 T cell receptor beta chains sequenced from a single sample in a study of T cells of healthy individuals. TCRdb called the 5' RACE reads again in MiXCR, with one record for every CDR3 protein. The sample gives about 96,000 distinct CDR3 sequences, roughly 15% of which show up once; approximately 6% is in the top ten. The origin of the receptors is a human donor in good health.

This clonotype was seen at least ten times. V gene TRBV29-1 combines with J gene TRBJ2-1; tentatively, D is TRBD1 (6 bases). The length of the CDR3 is 15 residues. Trimming stripped 7 bases from V and 7 bases from J, with 23 bases between. Germline loops: CDR1 SQVTM, CDR2 ANQGSEA. The CDR3 loop reads CSGVVPGQGGNEQFF. The DNA for the CDR3 is TGCAGCGGCGTGGTTCCGGGACAAGGGGGTAATGAGCAGTTCTTC.

The chain uses TRBV20-1 and TRBJ2-4, with 10 bases fitting TRBD2. Per germline, CDR1 DFQATT and CDR2 SNEGSKA (reference sequence). Losses at the gene ends were 3 bases for V and 0 bases for J; bases not matched to a gene: 5. The CDR3 totals 16 residues. The CDR3 DNA reads as TGCAGTGCTAGTGCTAGCGGGAGTGGAGCCAAAAACATTCAGTACTTC. This encodes CSASASGSGAKNIQYF.

This sequence joins TRBV6-1 and TRBJ1-1; tentative D call: TRBD1 (5 bases). V was clipped by 4 bases and J by 2 bases, with 11 bases between them. The CDR3 totals 14 residues. Germline values: CDR1 MNHNS, CDR2 SASEGT. DNA for the CDR3: TGTGCCAGCAGTGTCGTCAGGGCCAACACTGAAGCTTTCTTT. Its protein is CASSVVRANTEAFF.

There are many counts of this clonotype. The rearrangement uses TRBV6-5 and TRBJ2-2, with D unclear. Germline CDR1 and CDR2: MNHEY and SVGAGI. The CDR3 is made up of 16 amino acids. The V and J ends lost 0 bases and 0 bases respectively, with 8 bases between them. CDR3 loop: CASSYSSVANTGELFF. CDR3 nucleotides: TGTGCCAGCAGTTACTCGTCGGTGGCGAACACCGGGGAGCTGTTTTTT.

The sample holds a few counts of this clonotype. V gene TRBV6-5 combines with J gene TRBJ2-7; D is perhaps TRBD2 (5 bases). Germline V gene lookup returns CDR1 MNHEY and CDR2 SVGAGI. Trimming took 2 bases from V and 5 from J, leaving 13 bases between them. The CDR3 has 14 residues. The CDR3 loop reads CASSYGRTTDEQYF. In DNA, the CDR3 is TGTGCCAGCAGTTACGGGAGAACAACGGACGAGCAGTACTTC.

This clonotype has more than one count but fewer than ten. The chain has TRBV7-2 and TRBJ1-1; D remains unclear. Germline V gene lookup returns CDR1 SGHTA and CDR2 FQGNSA. V dropped 1 base and J dropped 0 bases, with 3 bases sitting between them. This CDR3 comprises 13 residues. CDR3 amino acids: CASSLELNTEAFF. In nucleotides, the CDR3 is TGTGCCAGCAGCTTAGAGCTGAACACTGAAGCTTTCTTT.

CDR3 coding DNA: TGTGCCAGCAGTGAAAACTTCCCCAGCTCTGGAAACACCATATATTTT. Amino acids: CASSENFPSSGNTIYF. The J gene is TRBJ1-3, the V gene TRBV2, with D hard to call. Germline V gene lookup returns CDR1 SNHLY and CDR2 FYNNEI. The CDR3 spans 16 residues. The V and J ends lost 2 bases and 0 bases respectively, with 11 bases between them.

This clonotype was found many times. The gene calls are TRBV5-1 and TRBJ1-6, with a possible D match to TRBD1 (5 bases). Trimming stripped 7 bases from V and 7 bases from J, with 18 bases between. Germline V gives CDR1 SGHRS, CDR2 YFSETQ. The CDR3 spans 15 residues. CDR3 bases: TGCGCCAGCCAAATGGGGGACCTTAAGAATTCACCCCTCCACTTT. Protein sequence: CASQMGDLKNSPLHF.

This clonotype was counted only a few times. V usage is TRBV5-1 and J usage is TRBJ2-3, with TRBD2 matching over 12 bases. Germline V gene lookup returns CDR1 SGHRS and CDR2 YFSETQ. J lost 4 bases, V lost 6 bases, and 9 bases had no gene match. This CDR3 contains 16 residues. The CDR3 is CASTPLAGGPPDTQYF. CDR3 nucleotide sequence: TGCGCCAGCACCCCTCTAGCGGGAGGGCCCCCAGATACGCAGTATTTT.

Note on this clonotype: One base away lies a much larger clone, so this may be a sequencing read error. The genes are TRBV12-3 or TRBV12-4 and TRBJ1-2, with D perhaps matching TRBD1 (5 bases). This CDR3 is 13 amino acids long. Trimming left V 5 bases short and J 2 bases short, with 9 bases between. CDR3 DNA sequence: TGTGCCAGCAGTCCACAGGTGAACTATGGCTACACCTTC. Its translation is CASSPQVNYGYTF.